A single sample is the source of the 17 T cell receptor beta chains below, sequenced in a study of blood T cell repertoires in COVID-19. Data came from immunoSEQ multiplex PCR; TCRdb stores just in-frame clones and leaves some out. The sample carries under 300,000 clones, 82% recorded once. What was sequenced was peripheral blood. These receptors originate from a woman aged 60-75 years with active or convalescent COVID-19.

The V call is TRBV7-2, the J call TRBJ1-2; possibly TRBD1 for D (5 bases). This CDR3 spans 16 amino acids. Germline CDR1 SGHTA, CDR2 FQGNSA. V gave up 5 bases and J gave up 1 base, with 17 bases separating them. CDR3 sequence reads: CASSPGTGRVNYGYTF. CDR3 nucleotides: TGTGCCAGCAGCCCCGGGACCGGGAGGGTTAACTATGGCTACACCTTC.

This rearrangement joins TRBV19 to TRBJ1-3; D is ambiguous. Deletions cut 3 bases from V and 2 bases from J, with 5 bases between. Germline lookup yields CDR1 LNHDA and CDR2 SQIVND (reference sequence). CDR3 length equals 13 residues. The CDR3 region has the DNA TGTGCCAGTAGTATGAGGACTGGAAACACCATATATTTT. It yields the protein CASSMRTGNTIYF.

The chain combines TRBV7-9 with TRBJ1-1, with D uncertain. This CDR3 is built from 13 residues. Per germline, CDR1 SEHNR and CDR2 FQNEAQ (reference sequence). The germline V and J ends were trimmed by 4 bases and 2 bases, with 8 bases remaining between them. The CDR3 reads CASSSPGNTEAFF. CDR3 nucleotide sequence: TGTGCCAGCAGCTCCCCGGGAAACACTGAAGCTTTCTTT.

This clone is a singleton in its sample. The chain recombines TRBV29-1 with TRBJ2-2; 7 bases fit TRBD1. J lost 0 bases, V lost 4 bases, and 2 bases had no gene match. CDR1 SQVTM and CDR2 ANQGSEA come from the germline V gene. CDR3 length: 14 amino acids. The CDR3 coding sequence is TGCAGCGTTGTCAGGGGGTCGAACACCGGGGAGCTGTTTTTT. Amino acid sequence: CSVVRGSNTGELFF.

The genes are TRBV21-1 and TRBJ2-1; the listed D gene, TRBD1, was not tested against the DNA. TRBV21-1 is tagged as a pseudogene. The CDR3 spans 14 residues. The CDR3 protein is CASSGRGLGGEQFF. DNA for the CDR3: TGTGCCAGCAGCGGCAGGGGGTTGGGGGGTGAGCAGTTCTTC.

This rearrangement joins TRBV28 to TRBJ1-1; TRBD1 might be the D (6 bases). Trimming removed 8 bases at V and 2 bases at J, with 12 bases between. The CDR3 consists of 13 residues. Germline assignment: CDR1 MDHEN and CDR2 SYDVKM. The CDR3 sequence: CASRTVPNTEAFF. In DNA form, the CDR3 reads TGTGCCAGCCGGACAGTTCCTAACACTGAAGCTTTCTTT. Variable domain in full (rest from reference TRBV28 and TRBJ1-1): DVKVTQSSRYLVKRTGEKVFLECVQDMDHENMFWYRQDPGLGLRLIYFSYDVKMKEKGDIPEGYSVSREKKERFSLILESASTNQTSMYLCASRTVPNTEAFFGQGTRLTVV.

This clone was seen ten or more times. The rearrangement joins TRBV6-5 to TRBJ1-4; weak D call: TRBD1 (5 bases). The CDR3 sequence is 14 residues long. CDR1 MNHEY and CDR2 SVGAGI come from the germline V gene. V was cut by 0 bases and J by 9 bases, with 11 bases left in between. The CDR3, as DNA: TGTGCCAGCAGTTACTCTCGCCGGACACAAAAACTGTTTTTT. This gives the protein CASSYSRRTQKLFF.

The chain is built from TRBV20-1 and TRBJ1-5; a weak D match, TRBD1 (6 bases). The CDR3 covers 14 residues. Per germline, CDR1 DFQATT and CDR2 SNEGSKA (reference sequence). The V and J ends lost 3 bases and 4 bases respectively, with 13 bases between them. The CDR3 nucleotides read TGCAGTGCTAGTCAGGGGTTTAGGAATCAGCCCCAGCATTTT. Encoded protein: CSASQGFRNQPQHF.

The chain joins TRBV18 to TRBJ1-2, with 7 bases that match TRBD1. The V and J ends lost 1 base and 0 bases, in that order; junction bases with no gene match: 5. CDR1 and CDR2 (germline): KGHSH, LQKENI. The CDR3 loop spans 16 amino acids. The CDR3 is CASSPRGTATNYGYTF. The CDR3 DNA sequence: TGTGCCAGCTCACCACGCGGGACAGCGACTAACTATGGCTACACCTTC.

The V gene is TRBV3-1 (or the pseudogene TRBV3-2), the J gene TRBJ1-1; TRBD1 matches at 8 bases. Per germline, CDR1 LGHDT and CDR2 YNNKEL (reference sequence). V was clipped by 2 bases and J by 3 bases; unmatched bases: 5. There are 15 residues in the CDR3. CDR3 residues: CASSQRGQGDTEAFF. The CDR3 DNA reads as TGTGCCAGCAGCCAAAGAGGACAGGGCGACACTGAAGCTTTCTTT.

The chain carries TRBV4-1 and TRBJ1-2; weak D call: TRBD1 (6 bases). The germline V gene has CDR1 MGHRA and CDR2 YSYEKL. The CDR3 is made up of 15 amino acids. The germline V and J ends were trimmed by 3 bases and 4 bases, with 15 bases remaining between them. The DNA of the CDR3 is TGCGCCAGCAGCCACACACCTGGGGGCCTCTATGGCTACACCTTC. It specifies CASSHTPGGLYGYTF.

The V and J genes are TRBV29-1 and TRBJ1-1; D is unresolved. The CDR3 loop spans 13 amino acids. Between the trimmed V and J ends, which lost 6 bases and 3 bases, there was a span of 14 bases. Germline V gene data show CDR1 as SQVTM and CDR2 as ANQGSEA. The CDR3 loop is CSVQKALDTEAFF. The CDR3 nucleotides are TGCAGCGTCCAAAAAGCTTTGGACACTGAAGCTTTCTTT.

Comments on this clone: Distinct nucleotide sequences in the sample also encode this CDR3. V and J are TRBV6-6 and TRBJ1-1; 11 bases are a match to TRBD1. The CDR3 runs to 14 residues. J lost 1 base, V lost 6 bases, and 1 base had no gene match. CDR1 and CDR2 from the germline V gene are MNHNY and SVGAGI (reference sequence). The CDR3 DNA reads as TGTGCCAGCAGGGGGACAGGGGGGAACACTGAAGCTTTCTTT. Amino acids: CASRGTGGNTEAFF.

The genes are TRBV4-3 and TRBJ2-2; possible D gene TRBD1, 5 bases. CDR1 and CDR2 (germline): LGHNA, YSLEER. The CDR3 covers 14 residues. V was shortened by 0 bases and J by 6 bases, with 8 bases between the two germline ends. For the CDR3, the DNA is TGCGCCAGCAGCCAAGACAGGGTCCCCGGGGAGCTGTTTTTT. It specifies CASSQDRVPGELFF.

For this clone: Other DNA variants within this sample encode the same CDR3. The chain has TRBV2 and TRBJ2-5; no clear D gene. Trimming shortened V by 7 bases and J by 5 bases, and 14 bases separated the two germline ends. This CDR3 region has 13 residues. Germline V gene data show CDR1 as SNHLY and CDR2 as FYNNEI. The CDR3 nucleotides read TGTGCCAGCACCCTTTCGGAGATGGAGACCCAGTACTTC. Protein: CASTLSEMETQYF.

The V and J genes are TRBV28 and TRBJ1-5, with D possibly TRBD1 on 5 matching bases. Germline CDR1 MDHEN, CDR2 SYDVKM. V dropped 3 bases and J dropped 13 bases, with 22 bases sitting between them. The CDR3 contains 15 residues. CDR3 DNA: TGTGCCAGCAGTTTTCTTACAGGCCCCCTACAGGCTCAGCATTTT. It codes for CASSFLTGPLQAQHF. The whole variable domain, filled in from reference TRBV28 and TRBJ1-5, reads DVKVTQSSRYLVKRTGEKVFLECVQDMDHENMFWYRQDPGLGLRLIYFSYDVKMKEKGDIPEGYSVSREKKERFSLILESASTNQTSMYLCASSFLTGPLQAQHFGDGTRLSIL.

The chain employs TRBV3-1 (or the pseudogene TRBV3-2) and TRBJ2-6, with 9 bases identical to TRBD1. Germline V gene sequence: CDR1 LGHDT, CDR2 YNNKEL (reference sequence). This CDR3 is 13 amino acids long. V lost 1 base, J lost 18 bases, and 7 bases stayed unmatched. CDR3 bases: TGTGCCAGCAGCCAAGGGGACAGGGCCTTTACGACTTTC. Its protein product is CASSQGDRAFTTF.